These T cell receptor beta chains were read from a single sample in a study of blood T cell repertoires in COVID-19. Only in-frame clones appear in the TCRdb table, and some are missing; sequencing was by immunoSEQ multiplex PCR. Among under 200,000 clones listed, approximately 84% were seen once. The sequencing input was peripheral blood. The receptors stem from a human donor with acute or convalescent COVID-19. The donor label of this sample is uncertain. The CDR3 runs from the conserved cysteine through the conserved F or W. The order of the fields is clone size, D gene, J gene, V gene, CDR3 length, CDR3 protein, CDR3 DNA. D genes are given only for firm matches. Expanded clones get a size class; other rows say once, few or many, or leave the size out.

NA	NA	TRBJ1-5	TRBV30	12	CAWGQSNQPQHF	TGTGCCTGGGGCCAGAGCAATCAGCCCCAGCATTTT
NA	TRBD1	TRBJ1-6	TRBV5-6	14	CASSWDRVNSPLHF	TGTGCCAGCAGCTGGGACAGGGTGAATTCACCCCTCCACTTT
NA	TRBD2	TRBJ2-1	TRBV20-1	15	CSASGLAGDGNEQFF	TGCAGTGCTAGTGGGTTAGCGGGAGACGGCAATGAGCAGTTCTTC
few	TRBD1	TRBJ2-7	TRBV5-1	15	CASSLGGQGFYEQYF	TGCGCCAGCAGCTTGGGCGGACAGGGGTTCTACGAGCAGTACTTC
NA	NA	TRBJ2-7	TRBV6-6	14	CASRPETESYEQYF	TGTGCCAGCAGACCTGAGACTGAATCCTACGAGCAGTACTTC
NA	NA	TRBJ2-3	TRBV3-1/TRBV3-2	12	CASSRNTDTQYF	TGTGCCAGCAGTCGTAACACAGATACGCAGTATTTT
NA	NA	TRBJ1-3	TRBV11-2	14	CASSSTRTGNTIYF	TGTGCCAGCAGCTCAACAAGGACAGGAAACACCATATATTTT
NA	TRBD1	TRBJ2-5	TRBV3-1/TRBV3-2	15	CASSPPQGVRGTQYF	TGTGCCAGCAGCCCCCCCCAGGGGGTAAGGGGGACCCAGTACTTC
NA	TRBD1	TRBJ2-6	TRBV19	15	CASRGTASGANVLTF	TGTGCCAGTAGGGGGACAGCCTCTGGGGCCAACGTCCTGACTTTC
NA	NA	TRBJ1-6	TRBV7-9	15	CASSGGGRDNSPLHF	TGTGCCAGCAGCGGCGGGGGCAGGGATAATTCACCCCTCCACTTT
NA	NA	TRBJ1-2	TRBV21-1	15	CASRGRGQGDYGYTF	TGTGCCAGCAGGGGCCGTGGACAGGGGGACTATGGCTACACCTTC
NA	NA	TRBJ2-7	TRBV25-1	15	CASSEYGPDSLRQYF	TGTGCCAGCAGTGAATATGGCCCTGACAGCCTCAGGCAGTACTTC
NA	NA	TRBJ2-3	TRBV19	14	CASSTTGNTDTQYF	TGTGCCAGTAGTACGACAGGTAACACAGATACGCAGTATTTT
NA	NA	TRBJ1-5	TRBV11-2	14	CASSSVEGNQPQHF	TGTGCCAGCAGCTCCGTAGAGGGCAATCAGCCCCAGCATTTT
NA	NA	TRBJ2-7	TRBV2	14	CASSATGQAYEQYF	TGTGCCAGCAGTGCCACCGGCCAGGCCTACGAGCAGTACTTC
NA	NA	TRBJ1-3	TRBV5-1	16	CASSLGATGSGNTIYF	TGCGCCAGCAGCTTGGGAGCAACCGGCTCTGGAAACACCATATATTTT
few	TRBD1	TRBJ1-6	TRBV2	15	CASVEGDRVDSPLHF	TGTGCCAGTGTTGAGGGGGACAGGGTTGATTCACCCCTCCACTTT
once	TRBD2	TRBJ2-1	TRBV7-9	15	CASSLALADYNEQFF	TGTGCCAGCAGCTTAGCACTAGCGGATTACAATGAGCAGTTCTTC
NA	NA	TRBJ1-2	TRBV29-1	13	CSVDRVGNYGYTF	TGCAGCGTTGACAGGGTTGGCAACTATGGCTACACCTTC
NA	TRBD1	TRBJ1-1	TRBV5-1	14	CASRVGTEDTEAFF	TGCGCCAGCAGGGTAGGGACAGAGGACACTGAAGCTTTCTTT
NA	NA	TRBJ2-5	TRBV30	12	CAWSVQKETQYF	TGTGCCTGGAGTGTACAGAAAGAGACCCAGTACTTC
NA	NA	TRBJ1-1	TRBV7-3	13	CASSADRNTEAFF	TGTGCCAGCAGCGCGGACAGGAACACTGAAGCTTTCTTT
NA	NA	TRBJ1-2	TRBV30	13	CAWSAGRVHGYTF	TGTGCCTGGAGTGCGGGGAGGGTACATGGCTACACCTTC
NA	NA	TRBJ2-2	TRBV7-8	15	CASRGPGRYTGELFF	TGTGCCAGCAGGGGTCCAGGGAGGTACACCGGGGAGCTGTTTTTT
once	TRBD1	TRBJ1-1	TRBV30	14	CAFTPGQGVTEAFF	TGTGCCTTTACGCCGGGACAGGGGGTTACAGAAGCTTTCTTT
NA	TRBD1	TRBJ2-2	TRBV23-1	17	CASSQPTGGKGTGELFF	TGCGCCAGCAGTCAGCCAACAGGGGGCAAGGGCACCGGGGAGCTGTTTTTT
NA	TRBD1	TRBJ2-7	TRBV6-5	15	CASSSPDRGFNEQYF	TGTGCCAGCAGTAGTCCGGACAGGGGTTTCAACGAGCAGTACTTC
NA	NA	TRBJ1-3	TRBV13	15	CASSHRQAGTNTIYF	TGTGCCAGCAGCCACCGCCAGGCCGGAACCAACACCATATATTTT
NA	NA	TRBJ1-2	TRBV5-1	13	CASREESNYGYTF	TGCGCCAGCAGAGAGGAGTCCAACTATGGCTACACCTTC
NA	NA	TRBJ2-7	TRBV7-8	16	CASSLASGRVNDEQYF	TGTGCCAGCAGCTTAGCGTCCGGCAGGGTGAACGACGAGCAGTACTTC
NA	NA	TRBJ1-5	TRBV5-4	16	CASSLDSLQRNQPQHF	TGTGCCAGCAGCTTGGACAGTCTTCAACGAAATCAGCCCCAGCATTTT
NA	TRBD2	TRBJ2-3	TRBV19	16	CASSIGSGTSTDTQYF	TGTGCCAGTAGTATAGGGAGCGGGACTAGCACAGATACGCAGTATTTT
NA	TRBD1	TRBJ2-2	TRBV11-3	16	CASKSAGTGGAGELFF	TGTGCCAGCAAGTCCGCCGGGACAGGGGGTGCCGGGGAGCTGTTTTTT
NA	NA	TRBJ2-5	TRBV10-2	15	CASSDGGKGEETQYF	TGCGCCAGCAGTGACGGCGGAAAGGGGGAAGAGACCCAGTACTTC
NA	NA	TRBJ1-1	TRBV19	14	CASSILNPSGEAFF	TGTGCCAGTAGTATCCTAAACCCCTCGGGGGAAGCTTTCTTT
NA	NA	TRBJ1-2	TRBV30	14	CAGKQGIRDYGYTF	TGTGCCGGGAAGCAGGGAATAAGGGACTATGGCTACACCTTC
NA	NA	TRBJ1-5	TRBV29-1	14	CSVVWQGLDQPQHF	TGCAGCGTTGTCTGGCAGGGGCTAGATCAGCCCCAGCATTTT
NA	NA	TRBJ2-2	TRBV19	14	CASSILGSTGELFF	TGTGCCAGTAGTATTCTCGGGAGCACCGGGGAGCTGTTTTTT
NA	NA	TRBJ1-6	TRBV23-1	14	CASSQPGHNSPLHF	TGCGCCAGCAGTCAACCAGGTCATAATTCACCCCTCCACTTT
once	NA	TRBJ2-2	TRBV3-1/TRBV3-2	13	CASSLRGSGELFF	TGTGCCAGCAGCCTCAGGGGTTCCGGGGAGCTGTTTTTT
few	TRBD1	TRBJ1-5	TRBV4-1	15	CASSQGQGAGQPQHF	TGCGCCAGCAGCCAAGGGCAGGGGGCGGGACAGCCCCAGCATTTT
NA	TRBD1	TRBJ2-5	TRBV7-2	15	CASRRDRGFMETQYF	TGTGCCAGCAGGCGGGACAGGGGGTTCATGGAGACCCAGTACTTC
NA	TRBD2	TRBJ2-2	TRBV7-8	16	CASSLLGGGPGGELFF	TGTGCCAGCAGCCTCCTGGGGGGAGGGCCAGGCGGGGAGCTGTTTTTT
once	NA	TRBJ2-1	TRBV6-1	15	CASSEQSISYNEQFF	TGTGCCAGCAGTGAACAGTCGATCTCCTACAATGAGCAGTTCTTC
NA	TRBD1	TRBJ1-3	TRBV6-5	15	CASRPSDRGTDTIYF	TGTGCCAGCAGACCTTCCGACAGGGGAACGGACACCATATATTTT
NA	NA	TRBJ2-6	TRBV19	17	CASSMGQGYSGANVLTF	TGTGCCAGTAGTATGGGGCAGGGCTACTCTGGGGCCAACGTCCTGACTTTC
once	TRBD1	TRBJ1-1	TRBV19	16	CASTPGPGQTNTEAFF	TGTGCCAGTACCCCGGGCCCGGGACAGACGAACACTGAAGCTTTCTTT
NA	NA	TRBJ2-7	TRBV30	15	CALRIRQGRSYEQYF	TGTGCCCTGAGAATTCGGCAGGGGAGATCCTACGAGCAGTACTTC
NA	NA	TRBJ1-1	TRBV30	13	CAWRGGVNTEAFF	TGTGCCTGGAGAGGGGGGGTGAACACTGAAGCTTTCTTT
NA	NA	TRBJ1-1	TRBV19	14	CASSPQTLNTEAFF	TGTGCCAGTAGTCCCCAAACACTGAACACTGAAGCTTTCTTT
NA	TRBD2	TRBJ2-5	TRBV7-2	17	CASSLAPGTSGQETQYF	TGTGCCAGCAGCTTGGCCCCCGGGACTAGCGGGCAAGAGACCCAGTACTTC